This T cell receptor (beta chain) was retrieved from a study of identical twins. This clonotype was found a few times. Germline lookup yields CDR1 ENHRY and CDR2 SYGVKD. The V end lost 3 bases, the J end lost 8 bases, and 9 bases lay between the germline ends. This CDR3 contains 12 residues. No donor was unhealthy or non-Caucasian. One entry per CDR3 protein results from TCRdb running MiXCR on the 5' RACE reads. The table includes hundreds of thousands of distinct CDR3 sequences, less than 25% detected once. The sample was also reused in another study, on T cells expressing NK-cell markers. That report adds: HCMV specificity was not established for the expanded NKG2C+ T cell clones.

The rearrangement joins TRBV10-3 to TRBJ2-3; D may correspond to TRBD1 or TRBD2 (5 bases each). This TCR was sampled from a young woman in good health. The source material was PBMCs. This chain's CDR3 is CAISDGAGTQYF. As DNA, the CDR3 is TGTGCCATCAGTGACGGGGCAGGTACGCAGTATTTT.